These 22 T cell receptor beta chains came from one sample sequenced in a study of T cells in localized non-small cell lung cancer. Sequenced by immunoSEQ multiplex PCR; TCRdb stores in-frame clones only, minus some. The sample yields fewer than 100,000 clones, more than 75% seen once. The material was peripheral blood, obtained before any cancer treatment. These receptors originate from a female donor older than 55 with stage I lung adenocarcinoma.

The chain employs TRBV5-1 and TRBJ2-7; tentatively, D is TRBD2 (6 bases). This CDR3 is 19 amino acids long. The ends were cut back, 0 bases at V and 0 bases at J, with 22 bases in the middle. Germline V CDR1 and CDR2: SGHRS, YFSETQ. The CDR3 loop is CASSLAAGPTGLSSYEQYF. CDR3 sequence (DNA): TGCGCCAGCAGCTTGGCCGCGGGACCGACCGGTTTGAGCTCCTACGAGCAGTACTTC.

V gene TRBV4-1 combines with J gene TRBJ1-2; D might be TRBD1 (5 bases). This CDR3 has 14 residues. V was pared by 3 bases and J by 4 bases, with 12 bases between. Germline loops: CDR1 MGHRA, CDR2 YSYEKL. Here the CDR3 reads CASSQGGGSYGYTF. The CDR3 region has the DNA TGCGCCAGCAGCCAGGGGGGAGGCAGCTATGGCTACACCTTC.

The chain uses TRBV6-6 and TRBJ1-1; 12 positions agree with TRBD1. Germline assignment: CDR1 MNHNY and CDR2 SVGAGI (reference sequence). This CDR3 is built from 16 residues. Unmatched junction bases numbered 8, after V lost 4 bases and J lost 5 bases. Here the CDR3 DNA reads TGTGCCAGCAGTTTCCGGGACAGGGGGCCGGGAACTGAAGCTTTCTTT. It yields the protein CASSFRDRGPGTEAFF.

For the CDR3, the DNA is TGCAGCGTTTCGGACGGGAACACTGAAGCTTTCTTT. Its translation: CSVSDGNTEAFF. V and J are TRBV29-1 and TRBJ1-1; D gene ambiguous. The V gene's germline CDR1 is SQVTM and CDR2 ANQGSEA. The CDR3 consists of 12 residues. V lost 5 bases, J lost 1 base, and 8 bases lay in between.

This chain joins TRBV5-5 and TRBJ2-1; D is unresolved. V was shortened by 1 base and J by 1 base, with 6 bases between the two germline ends. Germline CDR1 reads SGHKS; CDR2 reads YYEKEE (reference sequence). CDR3 length: 14 residues. The chain's CDR3 is CASSLRGSYNEQFF. The CDR3 DNA follows: TGTGCCAGCAGCTTGAGAGGTTCCTACAATGAGCAGTTCTTC.

This clone was recorded once. The V call is TRBV9, the J call TRBJ1-4; TRBD1 aligns across 8 bases. The length of the CDR3 is 14 residues. V trimming: 3 bases; J trimming: 4 bases; junction bases outside the gene matches: 2. Per the germline V gene, CDR1 is SGDLS and CDR2 is YYNGEE. CDR3 in DNA: TGTGCCAGCAGCGCAGGGGGCGTTAATGAAAAACTGTTTTTT. It encodes CASSAGGVNEKLFF.

The rearrangement joins TRBV30 to TRBJ1-2; 9 positions agree with TRBD1. Germline loops: CDR1 GTSNPN, CDR2 SVGIG (reference sequence). Unmatched junction bases numbered 9, after V lost 8 bases and J lost 5 bases. This CDR3 spans 13 amino acids. Here the CDR3 reads CAGSRTGVYGYTF. The CDR3 region has the DNA TGTGCCGGAAGTAGGACAGGGGTATATGGCTACACCTTC.

The chain uses TRBV7-2 and TRBJ2-6; D gene unclear. V lost 4 bases to trimming and J lost 2 bases, with 9 bases between them. CDR1 SGHTA and CDR2 FQGNSA come from the germline V gene. The CDR3 is made up of 15 amino acids. CDR3 region: CASSSIRAGANVLTF. Here the CDR3 DNA reads TGTGCCAGCAGCTCGATCCGGGCTGGGGCCAACGTCCTGACTTTC.

The CDR3 here is CASSQEFSRTGELFF. The DNA for the CDR3 is TGCGCCAGCAGCCAAGAGTTCAGCCGAACCGGGGAGCTGTTTTTT. V usage is TRBV4-1 and J usage is TRBJ2-2, with D uncertain. Germline assignment: CDR1 MGHRA and CDR2 YSYEKL. The V end was cut by 0 bases, the J end by 5 bases, with 10 bases between. This CDR3 spans 15 amino acids.

The rearrangement uses TRBV7-2 and TRBJ1-4, with D possibly matching TRBD1 (6 bases). V gave up 3 bases and J gave up 7 bases, with 21 bases separating them. The germline CDR1 and CDR2 sequences are SGHTA and FQGNSA. The CDR3 contains 17 residues. CDR3 in DNA: TGTGCCAGCAGCTTCTCCCCCACGGGGGCTAGAGGTGAAAAACTGTTTTTT. It yields the protein CASSFSPTGARGEKLFF.

The chain joins TRBV7-2 to TRBJ2-5; D perhaps matches TRBD2 (6 bases). Germline loops: CDR1 SGHTA, CDR2 FQGNSA. CDR3 length: 13 residues. V dropped 6 bases and J dropped 3 bases, with 11 bases sitting between them. This chain's CDR3 is CASSYGEEETQYF. The CDR3 coding sequence is TGTGCCAGCAGTTACGGGGAGGAAGAGACCCAGTACTTC. Full variable domain (rest looked up from reference TRBV7-2 and TRBJ2-5): GAGVSQSPSNKVTEKGKDVELRCDPISGHTALYWYRQSLGQGLEFLIYFQGNSAPDKSGLPSDRFSAERTGGSVSTLTIQRTQQEDSAVYLCASSYGEEETQYFGPGTRLLVL.

The rearrangement links TRBV13 to TRBJ2-1; 9 nucleotides align to TRBD2. Germline values: CDR1 PRHDT, CDR2 FYEKMQ (reference sequence). The CDR3 covers 17 residues. J lost 4 bases, V lost 5 bases, and 12 bases had no gene match. For the CDR3, the DNA is TGTGCCAGCAGCCCGGGGGCGGGAGGGCCGGCGTACAATGAGCAGTTCTTC. This gives the protein CASSPGAGGPAYNEQFF.

The chain links TRBV6-5 to TRBJ2-3, with D perhaps TRBD2 (6 bases). The CDR3 has 14 residues. Germline CDR1 MNHEY, CDR2 SVGAGI. V lost 7 bases, J lost 1 base, and 12 bases lay in between. The CDR3 DNA follows: TGTGCCAGCACTTCCCCGGGGGGCACAGATACGCAGTATTTT. Amino acid sequence: CASTSPGGTDTQYF.

This chain joins TRBV30 and TRBJ2-5; tentative D call: TRBD2 (5 bases). The J call may be incorrect, as the DNA end agrees better with TRBJ2-7. The germline V gene encodes CDR1 GTSNPN and CDR2 SVGIG (reference sequence). The CDR3 has 13 residues. CDR3 loop: CAWKVGVTYEQYF. In DNA form, the CDR3 reads TGTGCCTGGAAGGTCGGGGTGACCTACGAGCAGTACTTC.

This sequence joins TRBV30 and TRBJ2-7; tentative D call: TRBD1 (6 bases). Between the trimmed V and J ends, which lost 3 bases and 1 base, there was a span of 19 bases. The germline V gene encodes CDR1 GTSNPN and CDR2 SVGIG (reference sequence). There are 16 residues in the CDR3. CDR3 protein: CAWSPPYRDPSYEQYF. CDR3 sequence (DNA): TGTGCCTGGAGCCCGCCTTACAGGGATCCTTCCTACGAGCAGTACTTC.

The gene calls are TRBV6-5 and TRBJ1-4; no clear D gene. V lost 6 bases, J lost 4 bases, and 6 bases lay in between. Germline CDR1 MNHEY, CDR2 SVGAGI. The CDR3 spans 12 residues. CDR3 region: CASRVYNEKLFF. The DNA for the CDR3 is TGTGCCAGCAGAGTCTATAATGAAAAACTGTTTTTT.

CDR3: CASSELGQGIYNEQFF. In DNA form, the CDR3 reads TGTGCCAGCAGTGAACTCGGACAGGGCATCTACAATGAGCAGTTCTTC. The V gene is TRBV6-1, the J gene TRBJ2-1; 8 bases map to TRBD1. The CDR3 extends over 16 amino acids. The germline CDR1 and CDR2 sequences are MNHNS and SASEGT. The trim removed 2 bases at V and 3 bases at J, leaving 6 bases unmatched.

This clone was found once. The J gene is TRBJ1-1, the V gene TRBV28; the D is unclear. The V gene's germline CDR1 is MDHEN and CDR2 SYDVKM. The V end was cut by 0 bases, the J end by 5 bases, with 10 bases between. The CDR3 totals 14 residues. CDR3 DNA sequence: TGTGCCAGCAGTTTATGGCAGTCGTTGACTGAAGCTTTCTTT. Protein product: CASSLWQSLTEAFF.

The CDR3 spells CSVEDSAYNEQFF. The CDR3 bases are TGCAGCGTTGAAGATTCCGCCTACAATGAGCAGTTCTTC. The chain is built from TRBV29-1 and TRBJ2-1; D is unresolved. The CDR3 loop spans 13 amino acids. Germline CDR1 SQVTM, CDR2 ANQGSEA. Trimming shortened V by 0 bases and J by 2 bases, and 5 bases separated the two germline ends.

This chain connects TRBV7-9 to TRBJ1-1; weak D call: TRBD1 (6 bases). This CDR3 is built from 14 residues. Germline V CDR1 and CDR2: SEHNR, FQNEAQ (reference sequence). Trimming shortened V by 4 bases and J by 4 bases, and 13 bases separated the two germline ends. As DNA, the CDR3 is TGTGCCAGCAGCTACTTACAGGGCATCACTGAAGCTTTCTTT. It codes for CASSYLQGITEAFF.

The chain has TRBV19 and TRBJ2-5, with 7 positions matching TRBD1. Germline V gives CDR1 LNHDA, CDR2 SQIVND (reference sequence). CDR3 size: 12 residues. With V trimmed by 9 bases and J by 3 bases, 4 bases remained unmatched. The CDR3 spells CASSTGEETQYF. CDR3 sequence (DNA): TGTGCCAGCAGCACAGGGGAAGAGACCCAGTACTTC.

V and J are TRBV19 and TRBJ1-5, with 9 bases fitting TRBD1. Trimming removed 3 bases from V and 1 base from J; junction bases left unmatched: 10. The CDR3 covers 18 residues. The germline V gene encodes CDR1 LNHDA and CDR2 SQIVND (reference sequence). CDR3 sequence (DNA): TGTGCCAGTAGTATGATAGGGACAGGGACCGGCAGCAATCAGCCCCAGCATTTT. Protein: CASSMIGTGTGSNQPQHF.